Sequencing of this TCR beta chain was carried out in a study of shared clonotypes between healthy human individuals. Study background: A donor's plate count was three for CD4 naive and three for CD4 memory; CD8 naive had two and CD8 memory one. Study outcomes and limitations: Sharing of clonotypes among donors was expected to vary with sequencing depth.

CDR3 size: 15 residues. J gave up 6 bases and V 4 bases, and 9 bases lay outside the gene matches. Germline assignment: CDR1 SGHNT and CDR2 YYREEE (reference sequence). This clone was detected only once. Its antigen remains unidentified. Assay used: immunoSEQ multiplex PCR; TCRdb lists only in-frame clones, some missing. Of 2.3 million or so clones listed, approximately 95% are singletons. V is TRBV5-4 and J is TRBJ2-7, with 11 bases aligning to TRBD2. Sequences were obtained from naive CD4+ T cells from PBMCs. Sample subset: CD45RA+ positively selected. This TCR was sampled from a man aged 18-30 years in good health. Some clones in this sample may be carry-over from other donors' samples. This CDR3 reads CASSAKLAGVSEQYF. CDR3 sequence (DNA): TGTGCCAGCAGCGCAAAACTAGCGGGAGTATCCGAGCAGTACTTC.